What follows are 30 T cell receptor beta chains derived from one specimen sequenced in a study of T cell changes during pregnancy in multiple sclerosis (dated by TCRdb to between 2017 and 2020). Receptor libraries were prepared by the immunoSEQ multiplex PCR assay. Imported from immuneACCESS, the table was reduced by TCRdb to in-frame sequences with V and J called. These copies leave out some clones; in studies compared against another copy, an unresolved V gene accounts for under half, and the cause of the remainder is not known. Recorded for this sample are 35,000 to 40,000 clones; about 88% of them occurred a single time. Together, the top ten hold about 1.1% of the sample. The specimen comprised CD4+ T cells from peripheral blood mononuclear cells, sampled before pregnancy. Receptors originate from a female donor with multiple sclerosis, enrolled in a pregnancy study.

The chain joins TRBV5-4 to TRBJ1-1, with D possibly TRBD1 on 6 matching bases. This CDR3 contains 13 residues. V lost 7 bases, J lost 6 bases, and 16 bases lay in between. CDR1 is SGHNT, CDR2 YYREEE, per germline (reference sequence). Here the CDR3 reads CASRLGGRAEAFF. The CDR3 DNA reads TGTGCCAGCCGCCTGGGGGGCCGGGCTGAAGCTTTCTTT. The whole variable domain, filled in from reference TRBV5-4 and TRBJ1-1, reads ETGVTQSPTHLIKTRGQQVTLRCSSQSGHNTVSWYQQALGQGPQFIFQYYREEENGRGNFPPRFSGLQFPNYSSELNVNALELDDSALYLCASRLGGRAEAFFGQGTRLTVV.

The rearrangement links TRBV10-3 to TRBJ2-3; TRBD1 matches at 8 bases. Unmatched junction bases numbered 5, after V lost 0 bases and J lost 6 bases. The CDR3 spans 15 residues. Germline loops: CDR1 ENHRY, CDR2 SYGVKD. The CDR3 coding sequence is TGTGCCATCAGTGAGTCCCAGGACAGGGCCGATACGCAGTATTTT. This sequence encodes CAISESQDRADTQYF.

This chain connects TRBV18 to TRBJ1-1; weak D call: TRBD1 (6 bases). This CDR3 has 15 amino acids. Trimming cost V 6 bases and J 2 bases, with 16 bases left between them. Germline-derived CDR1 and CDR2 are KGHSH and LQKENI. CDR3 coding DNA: TGTGCCAGCTCCCTGGAGGGGGGGCAAAACACTGAAGCTTTCTTT. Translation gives CASSLEGGQNTEAFF.

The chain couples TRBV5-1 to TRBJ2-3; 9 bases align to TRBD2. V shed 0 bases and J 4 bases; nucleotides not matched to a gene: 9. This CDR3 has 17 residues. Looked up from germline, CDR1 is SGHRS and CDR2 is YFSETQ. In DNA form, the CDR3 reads TGCGCCAGCAGCTTGGTCGGTAGCGGGAGCATGTCAGATACGCAGTATTTT. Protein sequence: CASSLVGSGSMSDTQYF.

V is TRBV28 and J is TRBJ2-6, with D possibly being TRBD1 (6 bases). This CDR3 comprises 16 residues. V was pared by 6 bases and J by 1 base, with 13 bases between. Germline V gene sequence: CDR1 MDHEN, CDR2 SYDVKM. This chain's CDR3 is CASSLGGTSGANVLTF. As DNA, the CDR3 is TGTGCCAGCAGCCTAGGGGGTACGTCTGGGGCCAACGTCCTGACTTTC.

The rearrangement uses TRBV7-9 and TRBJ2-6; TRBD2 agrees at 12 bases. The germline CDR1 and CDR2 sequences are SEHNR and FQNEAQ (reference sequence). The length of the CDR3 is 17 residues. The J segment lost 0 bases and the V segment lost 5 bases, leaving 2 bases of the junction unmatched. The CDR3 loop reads CASSTTSGSSGANVLTF. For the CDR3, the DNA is TGTGCCAGCAGCACGACTAGCGGGAGCTCTGGGGCCAACGTCCTGACTTTC.

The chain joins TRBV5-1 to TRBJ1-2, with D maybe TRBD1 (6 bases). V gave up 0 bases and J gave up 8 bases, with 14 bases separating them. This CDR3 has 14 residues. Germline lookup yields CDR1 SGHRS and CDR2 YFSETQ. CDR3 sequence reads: CASSLDREYSGYTF. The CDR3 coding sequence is TGCGCCAGCAGCTTGGACAGGGAATATAGCGGCTACACCTTC.

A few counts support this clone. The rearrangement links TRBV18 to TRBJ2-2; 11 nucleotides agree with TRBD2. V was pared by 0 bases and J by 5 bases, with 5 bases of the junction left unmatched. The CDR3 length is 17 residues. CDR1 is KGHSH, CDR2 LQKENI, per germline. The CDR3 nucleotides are TGTGCCAGCTCACCACCTACTAGCGGGAGAATGACCGGGGAGCTGTTTTTT. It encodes CASSPPTSGRMTGELFF.

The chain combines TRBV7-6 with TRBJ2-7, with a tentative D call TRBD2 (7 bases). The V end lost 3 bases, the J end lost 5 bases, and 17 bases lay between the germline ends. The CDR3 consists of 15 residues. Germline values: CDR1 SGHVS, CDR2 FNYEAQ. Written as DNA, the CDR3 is TGTGCCAGCAGCTTCTTTCGGGGGGCAGCCCACGAGCAGTACTTC. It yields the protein CASSFFRGAAHEQYF.

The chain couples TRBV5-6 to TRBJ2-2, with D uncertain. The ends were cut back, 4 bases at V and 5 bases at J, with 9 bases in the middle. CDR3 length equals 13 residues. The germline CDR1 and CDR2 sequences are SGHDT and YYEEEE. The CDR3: CASSTIHTGELFF. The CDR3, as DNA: TGTGCCAGCAGCACTATACATACCGGGGAGCTGTTTTTT.

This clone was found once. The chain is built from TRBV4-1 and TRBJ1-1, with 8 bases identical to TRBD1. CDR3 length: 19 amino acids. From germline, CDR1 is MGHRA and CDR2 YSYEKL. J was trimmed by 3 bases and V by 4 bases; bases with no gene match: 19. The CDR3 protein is CASSPVLPGQALVYTEAFF. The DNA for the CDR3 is TGCGCCAGCAGCCCTGTCCTTCCGGGACAGGCTCTAGTTTACACTGAAGCTTTCTTT.

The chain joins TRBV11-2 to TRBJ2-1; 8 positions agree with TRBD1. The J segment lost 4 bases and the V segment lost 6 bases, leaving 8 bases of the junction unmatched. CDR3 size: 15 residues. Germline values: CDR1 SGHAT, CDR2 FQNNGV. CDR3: CASRDGQGLYNEQFF. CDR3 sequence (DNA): TGTGCCAGCAGGGACGGACAGGGCTTGTACAATGAGCAGTTCTTC.

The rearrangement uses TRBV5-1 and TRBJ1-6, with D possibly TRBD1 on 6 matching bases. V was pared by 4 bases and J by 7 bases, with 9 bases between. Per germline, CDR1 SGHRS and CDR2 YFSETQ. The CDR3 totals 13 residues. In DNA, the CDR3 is TGCGCCAGCAGCCGACAGGAGAATTCACCCCTCCACTTT. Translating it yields CASSRQENSPLHF.

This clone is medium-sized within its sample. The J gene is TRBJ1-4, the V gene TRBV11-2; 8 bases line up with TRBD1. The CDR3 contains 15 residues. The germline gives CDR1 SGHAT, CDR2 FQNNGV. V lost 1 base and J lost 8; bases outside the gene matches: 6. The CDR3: CASSLGSGGEEKLFF. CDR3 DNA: TGTGCCAGCAGCTTAGGTTCAGGGGGCGAGGAAAAACTGTTTTTT.

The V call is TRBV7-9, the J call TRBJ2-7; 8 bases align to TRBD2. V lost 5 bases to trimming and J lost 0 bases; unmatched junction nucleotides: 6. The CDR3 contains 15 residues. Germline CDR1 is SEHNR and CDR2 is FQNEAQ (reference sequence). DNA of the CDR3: TGTGCCAGCAGCAAAAAGCGGGAGTACTCCTACGAGCAGTACTTC. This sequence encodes CASSKKREYSYEQYF.

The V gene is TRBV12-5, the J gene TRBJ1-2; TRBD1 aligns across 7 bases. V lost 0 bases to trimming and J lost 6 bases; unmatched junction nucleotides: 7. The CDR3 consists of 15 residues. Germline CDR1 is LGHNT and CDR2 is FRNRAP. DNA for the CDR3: TGTGCTAGTGGTTTGGTAGAGTCAGGGGGTAATGGCTACACCTTC. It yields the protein CASGLVESGGNGYTF. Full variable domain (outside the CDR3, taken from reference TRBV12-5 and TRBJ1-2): DARVTQTPRHKVTEMGQEVTMRCQPILGHNTVFWYRQTMMQGLELLAYFRNRAPLDDSGMPKDRFSAEMPDATLATLKIQPSEPRDSAVYFCASGLVESGGNGYTFGSGTRLTVV.

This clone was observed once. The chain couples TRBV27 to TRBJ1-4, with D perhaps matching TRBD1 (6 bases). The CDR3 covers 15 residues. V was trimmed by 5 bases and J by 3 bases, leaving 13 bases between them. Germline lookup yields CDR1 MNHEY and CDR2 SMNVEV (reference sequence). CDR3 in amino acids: CASSLNRESNEKLFF. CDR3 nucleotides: TGTGCCAGCAGTCTCAACAGGGAATCTAATGAAAAACTGTTTTTT.

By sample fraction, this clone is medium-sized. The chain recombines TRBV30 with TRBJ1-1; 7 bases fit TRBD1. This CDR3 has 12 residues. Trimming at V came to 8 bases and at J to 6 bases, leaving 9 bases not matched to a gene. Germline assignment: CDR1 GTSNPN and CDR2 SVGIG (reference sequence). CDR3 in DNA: TGTGCCGGAGACAGGGAGTTAGCTGAAGCTTTCTTT. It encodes CAGDRELAEAFF.

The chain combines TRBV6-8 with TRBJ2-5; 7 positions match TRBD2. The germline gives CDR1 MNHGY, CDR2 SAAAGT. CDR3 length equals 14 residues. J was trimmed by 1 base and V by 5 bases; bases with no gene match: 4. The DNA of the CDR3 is TGTGCCAGCAGTCACCTAGCGGCCCAAGAGACCCAGTACTTC. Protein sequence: CASSHLAAQETQYF.

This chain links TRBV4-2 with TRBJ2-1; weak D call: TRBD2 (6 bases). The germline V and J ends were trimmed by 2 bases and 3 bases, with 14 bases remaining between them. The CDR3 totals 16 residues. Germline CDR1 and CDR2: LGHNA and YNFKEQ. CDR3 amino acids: CASSQITGANYNEQFF. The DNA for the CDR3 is TGTGCCAGCAGCCAAATAACGGGAGCGAACTACAATGAGCAGTTCTTC.

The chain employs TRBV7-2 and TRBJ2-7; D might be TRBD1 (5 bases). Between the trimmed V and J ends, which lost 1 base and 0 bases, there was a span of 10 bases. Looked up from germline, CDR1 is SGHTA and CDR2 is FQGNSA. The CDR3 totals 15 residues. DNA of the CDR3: TGTGCCAGCAGCTTAGGGGGCCAACTCTCCTACGAGCAGTACTTC. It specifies CASSLGGQLSYEQYF.

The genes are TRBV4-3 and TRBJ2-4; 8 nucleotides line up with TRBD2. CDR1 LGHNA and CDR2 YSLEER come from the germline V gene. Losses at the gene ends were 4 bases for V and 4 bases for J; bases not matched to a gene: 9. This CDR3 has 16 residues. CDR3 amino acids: CASSLRPLAEKNIQYF. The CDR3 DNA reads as TGCGCCAGCAGCCTTCGCCCACTAGCGGAGAAAAACATTCAGTACTTC.

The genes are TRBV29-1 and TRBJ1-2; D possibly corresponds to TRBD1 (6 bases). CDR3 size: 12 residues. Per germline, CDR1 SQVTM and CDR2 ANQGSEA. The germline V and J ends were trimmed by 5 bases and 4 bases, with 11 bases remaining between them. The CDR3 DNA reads TGCAGCGTTACAGGGATACCCTATGGCTACACCTTC. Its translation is CSVTGIPYGYTF. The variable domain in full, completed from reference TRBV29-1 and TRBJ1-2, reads SAVISQKPSRDICQRGTSLTIQCQVDSQVTMMFWYRQQPGQSLTLIATANQGSEATYESGFVIDKFPISRPNLTFSTLTVSNMSPEDSSIYLCSVTGIPYGYTFGSGTRLTVV.

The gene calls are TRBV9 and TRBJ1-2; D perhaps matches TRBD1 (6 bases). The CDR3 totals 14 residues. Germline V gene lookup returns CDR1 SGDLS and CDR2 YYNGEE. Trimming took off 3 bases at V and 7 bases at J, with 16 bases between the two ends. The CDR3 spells CASSATIRGAGYTF. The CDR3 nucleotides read TGTGCCAGCAGCGCTACCATCAGGGGTGCTGGCTACACCTTC. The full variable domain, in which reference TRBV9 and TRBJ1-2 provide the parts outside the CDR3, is DSGVTQTPKHLITATGQRVTLRCSPRSGDLSVYWYQQSLDQGLQFLIQYYNGEERAKGNILERFSAQQFPDLHSELNLSSLELGDSALYFCASSATIRGAGYTFGSGTRLTVV.

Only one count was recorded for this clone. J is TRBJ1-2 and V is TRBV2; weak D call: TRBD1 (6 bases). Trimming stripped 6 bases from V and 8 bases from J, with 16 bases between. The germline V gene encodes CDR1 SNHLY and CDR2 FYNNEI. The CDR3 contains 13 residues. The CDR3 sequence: CASRGTIGTGYTF. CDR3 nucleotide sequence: TGTGCCAGCAGGGGGACAATTGGAACGGGCTACACCTTC. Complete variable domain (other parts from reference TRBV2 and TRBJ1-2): EPEVTQTPSHQVTQMGQEVILRCVPISNHLYFYWYRQILGQKVEFLVSFYNNEISEKSEIFDDQFSVERPDGSNFTLKIRSTKLEDSAMYFCASRGTIGTGYTFGSGTRLTVV.

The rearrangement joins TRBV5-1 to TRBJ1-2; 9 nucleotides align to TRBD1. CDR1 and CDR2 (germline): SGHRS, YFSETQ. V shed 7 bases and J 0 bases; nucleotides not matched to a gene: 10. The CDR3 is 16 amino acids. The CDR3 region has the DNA TGCGCCAGCGGGCCGGGACAGGGTTCCTCTAACTATGGCTACACCTTC. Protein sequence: CASGPGQGSSNYGYTF.

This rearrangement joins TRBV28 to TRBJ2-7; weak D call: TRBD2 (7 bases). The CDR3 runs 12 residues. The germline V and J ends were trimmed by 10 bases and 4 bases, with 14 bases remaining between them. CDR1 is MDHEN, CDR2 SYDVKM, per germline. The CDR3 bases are TGTGCCATCAGGGGCGGGGGTTACGAGCAGTACTTC. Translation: CAIRGGGYEQYF.

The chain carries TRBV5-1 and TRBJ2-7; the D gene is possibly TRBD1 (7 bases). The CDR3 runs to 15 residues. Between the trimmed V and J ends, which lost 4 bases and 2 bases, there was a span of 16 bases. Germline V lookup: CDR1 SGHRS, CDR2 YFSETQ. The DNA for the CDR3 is TGCGCCAGCAGCCCCAGGGGGGTCGTCGCCTACGAGCAGTACTTC. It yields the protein CASSPRGVVAYEQYF. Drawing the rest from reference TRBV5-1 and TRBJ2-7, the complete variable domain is KAGVTQTPRYLIKTRGQQVTLSCSPISGHRSVSWYQQTPGQGLQFLFEYFSETQRNKGNFPGRFSGRQFSNSRSEMNVSTLELGDSALYLCASSPRGVVAYEQYFGPGTRLTVT.

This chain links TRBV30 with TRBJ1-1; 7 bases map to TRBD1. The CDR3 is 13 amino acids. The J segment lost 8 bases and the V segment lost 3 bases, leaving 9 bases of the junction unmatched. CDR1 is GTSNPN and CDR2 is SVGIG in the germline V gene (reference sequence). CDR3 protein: CAWRAGTVLEAFF. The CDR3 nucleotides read TGTGCCTGGAGAGCCGGGACAGTTCTAGAAGCTTTCTTT. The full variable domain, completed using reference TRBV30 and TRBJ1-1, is SQTIHQWPATLVQPVGSPLSLECTVEGTSNPNLYWYRQAAGRGLQLLFYSVGIGQISSEVPQNLSASRPQDRQFILSSKKLLLSDSGFYLCAWRAGTVLEAFFGQGTRLTVV.

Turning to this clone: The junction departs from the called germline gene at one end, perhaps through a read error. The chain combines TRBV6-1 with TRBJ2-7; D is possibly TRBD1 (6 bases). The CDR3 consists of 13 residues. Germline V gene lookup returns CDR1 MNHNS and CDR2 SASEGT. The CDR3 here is CASSEDSSYGQYF. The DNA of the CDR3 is TGTGCCAGCAGTGAGGACAGCTCCTACGGGCAGTACTTC.